This T cell receptor (beta chain) came from a study of T-cell reconstitution after alpha-beta-depleted transplantation in children. In the case of this clonotype: Relative to the germline gene, one junction end is altered; a read error may explain this.

The library targeted TCRbeta and was prepared with unique molecular identifiers. TCRdb recomputed calls from the PCR reads with MiXCR, one row per CDR3 protein. The sample yields over 200,000 distinct CDR3 sequences, under 9.5% seen once. The sequences come from PBMCs from the stem cell graft donor, collected from the stem cell graft. This clonotype was obtained from a human donor who donated a stem cell graft to a child with acute lymphoblastic leukemia.

This CDR3 reads CASSQGRTGDLFF. CDR3 sequence (DNA): TGTGCCAGCTCACAGGGACGAACCGGGGATCTGTTTTTT. V is TRBV6-1 and J is TRBJ2-2; D possibly corresponds to TRBD1 (6 bases). This CDR3 comprises 13 residues. Germline values: CDR1 MNHNS, CDR2 SASEGT.